This T cell receptor beta chain was retrieved from a study of cytomegalovirus exposure and HLA in healthy donors. Study outcomes and limitations: Three CMV-associated chains proved CMV antigen-specific in vitro.

Here immunoSEQ multiplex PCR was the method, and the copy in TCRdb shows in-frame clones only, minus some. The top ten clones hold 3.1% of a sample with around 260,000 clones, 90% of them seen once. Notes on this clone: Its specificity is unknown.

Per the germline V gene, CDR1 is SQVTM and CDR2 is ANQGSEA. Trimming removed 4 bases at V and 8 bases at J, with 13 bases between. The CDR3 is 12 amino acids. The receptor's source is a woman aged 25 to 45 in good health and CMV-seronegative. The chain recombines TRBV29-1 with TRBJ2-3; D remains unclear. Source material: PBMCs. Written as DNA, the CDR3 is TGCAGCGTTGTCACACCGAACCTTACGCAGTATTTT. Protein sequence: CSVVTPNLTQYF.